Shown below are 19 T cell receptor beta chains from a single sample sequenced in a study of T-cell memory formation after mild COVID-19. From the 5' RACE reads, TCRdb called clonotypes with MiXCR, one entry per CDR3 protein. The profile shows a few hundred thousand distinct CDR3 sequences, 20% to 25% of them singletons. Input material: PBMCs or a T cell subset sorted from them (not recorded which). These receptors were taken from a man aged 18 to 29 who had mild COVID-19 (a few samples of this study predate the infection). Cell type and time point are not known.

This chain connects TRBV6-5 to TRBJ1-1; D might be TRBD1 (5 bases). Between the trimmed V and J ends, which lost 7 bases and 4 bases, there was a span of 19 bases. CDR1 MNHEY and CDR2 SVGAGI come from the germline V gene. The CDR3 contains 15 residues. The CDR3 loop is CASNLTPGIGTEAFF. As DNA, the CDR3 is TGTGCCAGCAATCTTACCCCAGGGATTGGCACTGAAGCTTTCTTT.

This chain links TRBV7-2 with TRBJ2-5, with unresolved D. V lost 6 bases and J lost 3, with 14 bases in between. The CDR3 spans 14 residues. Germline CDR1 and CDR2: SGHTA and FQGNSA. The CDR3 reads CASRHQVGKETQYF. The CDR3 DNA follows: TGTGCCAGCAGACACCAGGTGGGGAAAGAGACCCAGTACTTC.

This clonotype showed up just a few times. This chain uses TRBV4-1 with TRBJ2-1; D is perhaps TRBD2 (6 bases). V was shortened by 2 bases and J by 8 bases, with 10 bases between the two germline ends. The CDR3 covers 13 residues. Germline loops: CDR1 MGHRA, CDR2 YSYEKL. For the CDR3, the DNA is TGCGCCAGCAGCCAATATGGAGGGTATGAGCAGTTCTTC. It yields the protein CASSQYGGYEQFF.

This clonotype has a single count. It may be a read error: a sequence one base away is much more abundant. The chain carries TRBV7-2 and TRBJ1-2; 8 positions match TRBD1. The CDR3 is 14 amino acids. Germline CDR1 SGHTA, CDR2 FQGNSA. V was pared by 5 bases and J by 6 bases, with 8 bases of the junction left unmatched. The CDR3 DNA reads as TGTGCCAGCAGCCCCTGGGTGACAGGGGATGGCTACACCTTC. This sequence encodes CASSPWVTGDGYTF.

Points on this clonotype: An end of the junction differs from the germline gene, which may be a read error. This chain joins TRBV11-2 and TRBJ2-2, with no clear D. Germline CDR1 reads SGHAT; CDR2 reads FQNNGV. CDR3 length: 17 amino acids. The CDR3 loop reads CASRLDSALLITGELFF. In nucleotides, the CDR3 is TGTGCCAGCAGATTAGATTCGGCCCTACTTATCACCGGGGAGCTGTTTTTT.

This clonotype is a singleton in its sample. V is TRBV19 and J is TRBJ2-1; 9 bases are a match to TRBD1. J was trimmed by 3 bases and V by 5 bases; bases with no gene match: 2. CDR3 size: 14 residues. The germline CDR1 and CDR2 sequences are LNHDA and SQIVND (reference sequence). The CDR3 bases are TGTGCCAGTAGTCGGACAGGGGTCTACAATGAGCAGTTCTTC. Translated: CASSRTGVYNEQFF.

The rearrangement joins TRBV12-3 or TRBV12-4 to TRBJ2-5; tentative D call: TRBD2 (6 bases). Trimming pared 6 bases from V and 2 bases from J, leaving 22 bases between. This CDR3 comprises 17 residues. CDR3 in amino acids: CASRPPRGAPTQETQYF. The DNA of the CDR3 is TGTGCCAGCAGACCCCCCCGCGGGGCTCCTACTCAAGAGACCCAGTACTTC.

This clonotype was detected only a few times. The genes are TRBV15 and TRBJ1-5, with D tentatively TRBD1 (5 bases). The CDR3 contains 15 residues. V was pared by 3 bases and J by 7 bases, with 16 bases between. The germline gives CDR1 LNHNV, CDR2 YYDKDF (reference sequence). The CDR3 DNA reads as TGTGCCACCAGCAGGGATATCCAGGGTCAACAGCCCCAGCATTTT. Its translation is CATSRDIQGQQPQHF.

This rearrangement joins TRBV7-2 to TRBJ2-3; 7 bases align to TRBD2. Losses at the gene ends were 10 bases for V and 3 bases for J; bases not matched to a gene: 4. This CDR3 has 12 amino acids. Germline V lookup: CDR1 SGHTA, CDR2 FQGNSA. The CDR3, as DNA: TGTGCCACCCTGGGGGGGACAGATACGCAGTATTTT. Translated, it gives CATLGGTDTQYF.

This clonotype was found a few times. DNA for the CDR3: TGTGCCAGCAGTCCGGGGTTCTTCGAGGGGCCCTACGAGCAGTACTTC. Protein sequence: CASSPGFFEGPYEQYF. The chain is built from TRBV27 and TRBJ2-7, with D possibly being TRBD1 or TRBD2 (5 bases each). This CDR3 is 16 amino acids long. CDR1 is MNHEY, CDR2 SMNVEV, per germline (reference sequence). The germline V and J ends were trimmed by 5 bases and 2 bases, with 19 bases remaining between them.

This clonotype was seen more than once but under ten times. V usage is TRBV5-1 and J usage is TRBJ2-1; 8 nucleotides align to TRBD1. The V gene end was trimmed by 4 bases and the J gene end by 2 bases; junction bases not matched to a gene: 5. The CDR3 totals 15 residues. Germline V gives CDR1 SGHRS, CDR2 YFSETQ. The CDR3 loop is CASSQTGEAYNEQFF. The CDR3 nucleotides are TGCGCCAGCAGCCAGACAGGGGAGGCCTACAATGAGCAGTTCTTC.

Only a few counts were recorded for this clonotype. The V call is TRBV28, the J call TRBJ1-5; tentative D call: TRBD1 (5 bases). The CDR3 covers 19 residues. The germline V gene encodes CDR1 MDHEN and CDR2 SYDVKM. Trimming shortened V by 6 bases and J by 0 bases, and 24 bases separated the two germline ends. The CDR3 region is CASRVGGSWTPYSNQPQHF. CDR3 in DNA: TGTGCCAGCAGGGTAGGAGGAAGTTGGACACCCTATAGCAATCAGCCCCAGCATTTT.

The rearrangement joins TRBV7-2 to TRBJ2-1; D gene ambiguous. The germline V and J ends were trimmed by 7 bases and 0 bases, with 10 bases remaining between them. Germline CDR1 and CDR2: SGHTA and FQGNSA. The CDR3 is made up of 14 amino acids. As DNA, the CDR3 is TGTGCCAGCACTCGCGGAAGCTCCTACAATGAGCAGTTCTTC. It yields the protein CASTRGSSYNEQFF.

This chain uses TRBV12-3 or TRBV12-4 with TRBJ1-1, with unresolved D. V was cut by 5 bases and J by 1 base, with 11 bases left in between. There are 14 residues in the CDR3. CDR3 residues: CASSPSSTNTEAFF. CDR3 DNA: TGTGCCAGCAGTCCCTCCTCTACGAACACTGAAGCTTTCTTT.

This chain links TRBV6-1 with TRBJ1-2; 8 nucleotides agree with TRBD1. CDR1 is MNHNS and CDR2 is SASEGT in the germline V gene. Unmatched junction bases numbered 11, after V lost 3 bases and J lost 2 bases. The CDR3 is made up of 17 amino acids. CDR3 DNA sequence: TGTGCCAGCAGTGACCCCCGGACAGGGAAAGCGAACTATGGCTACACCTTC. Translation gives CASSDPRTGKANYGYTF.

This clonotype was found a few times. The chain links TRBV5-1 to TRBJ1-1; weak D call: TRBD1 (6 bases). CDR1 is SGHRS and CDR2 is YFSETQ in the germline V gene. The CDR3 runs to 14 residues. Trimming took off 4 bases at V and 1 base at J, with 11 bases between the two ends. The CDR3 spells CASSRRTENTEAFF. In DNA form, the CDR3 reads TGCGCCAGCAGCCGCCGGACAGAGAACACTGAAGCTTTCTTT. Using reference TRBV5-1 and TRBJ1-1 for the parts outside the CDR3, the full variable domain is KAGVTQTPRYLIKTRGQQVTLSCSPISGHRSVSWYQQTPGQGLQFLFEYFSETQRNKGNFPGRFSGRQFSNSRSEMNVSTLELGDSALYLCASSRRTENTEAFFGQGTRLTVV.

The rearrangement links TRBV5-1 to TRBJ1-5; 8 nucleotides align to TRBD1. Germline V gene sequence: CDR1 SGHRS, CDR2 YFSETQ. J was trimmed by 2 bases and V by 0 bases; bases with no gene match: 7. The CDR3 loop spans 17 amino acids. The CDR3 DNA is TGCGCCAGCAGCTTGGGTGCAGGGGGCTGGGGCAATCAGCCCCAGCATTTT. Translated, it gives CASSLGAGGWGNQPQHF.

In its sample, this clonotype was seen many times. The chain has TRBV11-2 and TRBJ1-1; D gene uncertain. Germline V CDR1 and CDR2: SGHAT, FQNNGV. V dropped 0 bases and J dropped 1 base, with 12 bases sitting between them. There are 16 residues in the CDR3. The chain's CDR3 is CASSLEWRQRNTEAFF. The CDR3 DNA reads TGTGCCAGCAGCTTAGAGTGGAGGCAGAGGAACACTGAAGCTTTCTTT.

The V and J genes are TRBV20-1 and TRBJ2-5, with 10 nucleotides matching TRBD2. The germline V gene encodes CDR1 DFQATT and CDR2 SNEGSKA (reference sequence). Trimming took 2 bases from V and 4 from J; bases not matched to a gene: 10. The CDR3 is 16 residues long. As DNA, the CDR3 is TGCAGTGCTAGATCCAGCGGGGGGGAAGAGGGAGAGACCCAGTACTTC. This sequence encodes CSARSSGGEEGETQYF.